The 27 T cell receptor beta chains reported below all come from one sample, sequenced in a study of blood T cell repertoires in COVID-19. The table came from immunoSEQ multiplex PCR; TCRdb's copy has only in-frame clones and leaves some out. The sample shows 120,000 to 150,000 clones, about 83% of them seen only once. The sample was peripheral blood. The receptors shown here come from a human donor in a cohort sampled during active COVID-19.

This clone appeared once. The gene calls are TRBV6-5 and TRBJ2-7; D gene ambiguous. From germline, CDR1 is MNHEY and CDR2 SVGAGI. V was trimmed by 4 bases and J by 3 bases, leaving 7 bases between them. The CDR3 loop spans 12 amino acids. The CDR3 spells CASSFQVYEQYF. The CDR3 DNA reads as TGTGCCAGCAGTTTCCAGGTCTACGAGCAGTACTTC.

The V gene is TRBV9, the J gene TRBJ2-6; 10 bases are a match to TRBD1. The CDR3 is made up of 17 amino acids. J gave up 2 bases and V 3 bases, and 5 bases lay outside the gene matches. Germline V gene sequence: CDR1 SGDLS, CDR2 YYNGEE. The DNA of the CDR3 is TGTGCCAGCAGCGCCGACAGGGGGCGCACTGGGGCCAACGTCCTGACTTTC. The encoded protein is CASSADRGRTGANVLTF.

CDR3 region: CASSQDFRISYEQYF. Written as DNA, the CDR3 is TGCGCCAGCAGCCAAGATTTCAGGATCTCCTACGAGCAGTACTTC. The rearrangement links TRBV4-3 to TRBJ2-7; the D is unclear. CDR3 length equals 15 residues. Looked up from germline, CDR1 is LGHNA and CDR2 is YSLEER. Trimming shortened V by 0 bases and J by 0 bases, and 9 bases separated the two germline ends.

J is TRBJ2-3 and V is TRBV20-1, with a tentative D call TRBD2 (5 bases). Germline lookup yields CDR1 DFQATT and CDR2 SNEGSKA (reference sequence). This CDR3 has 17 amino acids. Trimming shortened V by 3 bases and J by 6 bases, and 25 bases separated the two germline ends. The CDR3 coding sequence is TGCAGTGCTAGTTATGGCGGCGGGCGCAGAGCTCGGGATACGCAGTATTTT. Protein product: CSASYGGGRRARDTQYF.

The chain couples TRBV27 to TRBJ2-3, with 9 bases fitting TRBD1. Germline lookup yields CDR1 MNHEY and CDR2 SMNVEV (reference sequence). Losses at the gene ends were 7 bases for V and 2 bases for J; bases not matched to a gene: 10. This CDR3 comprises 16 residues. Written as DNA, the CDR3 is TGTGCCAGCAAAAAAGTGACAGGGGGACCCACAGATACGCAGTATTTT. Translated, it gives CASKKVTGGPTDTQYF.

V gene TRBV9 combines with J gene TRBJ2-3, with 9 nucleotides matching TRBD1. Germline CDR1 and CDR2: SGDLS and YYNGEE. This CDR3 comprises 15 residues. The J segment lost 3 bases and the V segment lost 4 bases, leaving 6 bases of the junction unmatched. Written as DNA, the CDR3 is TGTGCCAGCAGCCACCGACAGGGGGGAACAGATACGCAGTATTTT. Translating gives CASSHRQGGTDTQYF.

V and J are TRBV19 and TRBJ2-1; maybe TRBD2 (8 bases). Germline loops: CDR1 LNHDA, CDR2 SQIVND (reference sequence). The V end was cut by 5 bases, the J end by 0 bases, with 17 bases between. The CDR3 length is 17 residues. In nucleotides, the CDR3 is TGTGCCAGTAGTCGATTAGCGGGACAGAGCTCCTACAATGAGCAGTTCTTC. It translates to CASSRLAGQSSYNEQFF.

This rearrangement joins TRBV29-1 to TRBJ1-3; 8 bases line up with TRBD1. Germline V CDR1 and CDR2: SQVTM, ANQGSEA. Trimming at V came to 7 bases and at J to 2 bases, leaving 1 base not matched to a gene. This CDR3 is built from 12 residues. Written as DNA, the CDR3 is TGCAGCGCAGGGGGCCCTGGAAACACCATATATTTT. It translates to CSAGGPGNTIYF. Looking up the rest from reference TRBV29-1 and TRBJ1-3 gives the full variable domain: SAVISQKPSRDICQRGTSLTIQCQVDSQVTMMFWYRQQPGQSLTLIATANQGSEATYESGFVIDKFPISRPNLTFSTLTVSNMSPEDSSIYLCSAGGPGNTIYFGEGSWLTVV.

CDR3 region: CASLPRAGEWETQYF. CDR3 DNA sequence: TGTGCCAGTCTTCCACGGGCCGGGGAGTGGGAGACCCAGTACTTC. The chain recombines TRBV25-1 with TRBJ2-5; D is perhaps TRBD2 (5 bases). The CDR3 is 15 residues long. The germline V and J ends were trimmed by 9 bases and 5 bases, with 22 bases remaining between them. Germline V CDR1 and CDR2: MGHDK, SYGVNS. Drawing the rest from reference TRBV25-1 and TRBJ2-5, the complete variable domain is EADIYQTPRYLVIGTGKKITLECSQTMGHDKMYWYQQDPGMELHLIHYSYGVNSTEKGDLSSESTVSRIRTEHFPLTLESARPSHTSQYLCASLPRAGEWETQYFGPGTRLLVL.

The V gene is TRBV5-6, the J gene TRBJ2-7; maybe TRBD2 (5 bases). Trimming removed 9 bases from V and 4 bases from J, with 17 bases in between. The CDR3 contains 13 residues. Germline CDR1 reads SGHDT; CDR2 reads YYEEEE. CDR3 loop: CATSPGYGYEQYF. CDR3 coding DNA: TGTGCCACCAGTCCGGGGTACGGATACGAGCAGTACTTC.

The chain is built from TRBV28 and TRBJ2-3, with a weak D call TRBD1 (6 bases). This CDR3 has 12 amino acids. V lost 8 bases and J lost 4, with 10 bases in between. The germline gives CDR1 MDHEN, CDR2 SYDVKM. The CDR3 loop is CASVTGPDTQYF. DNA of the CDR3: TGTGCCAGCGTAACAGGGCCAGATACGCAGTATTTT.

This chain connects TRBV10-3 to TRBJ1-6, with D possibly matching TRBD1 (5 bases). The V gene lost 6 bases and the J gene lost 15 bases, with 18 bases spanning the gap. CDR1 and CDR2 (germline): ENHRY, SYGVKD. The CDR3 is 13 amino acids. The CDR3 region has the DNA TGTGCCATCAGCGCCGGGGGGAGATTTGACCTCCACTTT. Translating gives CAISAGGRFDLHF.

J is TRBJ2-6 and V is TRBV27; no reliable D call. The V gene's germline CDR1 is MNHEY and CDR2 SMNVEV (reference sequence). The CDR3 is made up of 19 amino acids. The ends were cut back, 2 bases at V and 0 bases at J, with 17 bases in the middle. CDR3 sequence (DNA): TGTGCCAGCAGTTTAATGGGCAACCCGGCCCACTCTGGGGCCAACGTCCTGACTTTC. It translates to CASSLMGNPAHSGANVLTF.

The chain recombines TRBV20-1 with TRBJ2-5; D perhaps matches TRBD1 (8 bases). The CDR3 runs 14 residues. With 3 bases removed from V and 7 bases from J, the gap between germline ends came to 18 bases. Germline V lookup: CDR1 DFQATT, CDR2 SNEGSKA (reference sequence). The CDR3 reads CSASGETGEGTQYF. For the CDR3, the DNA is TGCAGTGCTAGTGGGGAGACAGGGGAGGGGACCCAGTACTTC.

J is TRBJ2-7 and V is TRBV2; perhaps TRBD2 as D (6 bases). Germline V lookup: CDR1 SNHLY, CDR2 FYNNEI. The V end lost 6 bases, the J end lost 4 bases, and 16 bases lay between the germline ends. The CDR3 is 14 residues long. As DNA, the CDR3 is TGTGCCAGCAGGGGGGTGGGGGGTTGGTACGAGCAGTACTTC. Protein product: CASRGVGGWYEQYF.

The V call is TRBV27, the J call TRBJ2-1, with D maybe TRBD1 (6 bases). The germline CDR1 and CDR2 sequences are MNHEY and SMNVEV (reference sequence). CDR3 length: 14 residues. V gave up 5 bases and J gave up 3 bases, with 11 bases separating them. In DNA form, the CDR3 reads TGTGCCAGCAGTACCTGGACAGTCTACAATGAGCAGTTCTTC. Protein product: CASSTWTVYNEQFF.

This clone occurred once. This chain joins TRBV3-1 (or the pseudogene TRBV3-2) and TRBJ2-3; 7 nucleotides agree with TRBD1. The V gene's germline CDR1 is LGHDT and CDR2 YNNKEL (reference sequence). This CDR3 is 16 amino acids long. V was clipped by 3 bases and J by 4 bases; unmatched bases: 10. The CDR3 is CASSHHPSGQSDTQYF. The DNA of the CDR3 is TGTGCCAGCAGCCATCACCCATCGGGACAGTCAGATACGCAGTATTTT.

This chain joins TRBV6-5 and TRBJ2-7; TRBD2 matches at 12 bases. CDR1 and CDR2 from the germline V gene are MNHEY and SVGAGI. The CDR3 contains 15 residues. Germline trimming cut 0 bases from V and 6 bases from J; bases unmatched to any gene: 3. CDR3 DNA sequence: TGTGCCAGCAGTTACTCGAAGACTAGCGGGAGCGAGCAGTACTTC. It yields the protein CASSYSKTSGSEQYF.

The chain is built from TRBV28 and TRBJ2-7, with D tentatively TRBD1 (5 bases). This CDR3 has 13 amino acids. Trimming cost V 8 bases and J 9 bases, with 20 bases left between them. Germline values: CDR1 MDHEN, CDR2 SYDVKM. CDR3 region: CASGALGKSGQYF. The CDR3, as DNA: TGTGCCAGCGGGGCGTTGGGGAAGTCGGGGCAGTACTTC. Full variable domain (outside the CDR3, taken from reference TRBV28 and TRBJ2-7): DVKVTQSSRYLVKRTGEKVFLECVQDMDHENMFWYRQDPGLGLRLIYFSYDVKMKEKGDIPEGYSVSREKKERFSLILESASTNQTSMYLCASGALGKSGQYFGPGTRLTVT.

The chain joins TRBV18 to TRBJ2-5; 12 bases align to TRBD2. The CDR3 consists of 15 residues. Looked up from germline, CDR1 is KGHSH and CDR2 is LQKENI. With V trimmed by 5 bases and J by 2 bases, 3 bases remained unmatched. The CDR3: CASSRTSGEQETQYF. The CDR3 nucleotides read TGTGCCAGCTCAAGGACTAGCGGGGAGCAAGAGACCCAGTACTTC.

The gene calls are TRBV5-4 and TRBJ2-3, with 9 bases that match TRBD1. The germline gives CDR1 SGHNT, CDR2 YYREEE (reference sequence). CDR3 size: 17 residues. V lost 1 base to trimming and J lost 3 bases; unmatched junction nucleotides: 9. CDR3: CASSLKIVQGATDTQYF. The DNA of the CDR3 is TGTGCCAGCAGCTTGAAAATTGTACAGGGGGCGACAGATACGCAGTATTTT. The variable domain in full, completed from reference TRBV5-4 and TRBJ2-3, reads ETGVTQSPTHLIKTRGQQVTLRCSSQSGHNTVSWYQQALGQGPQFIFQYYREEENGRGNFPPRFSGLQFPNYSSELNVNALELDDSALYLCASSLKIVQGATDTQYFGPGTRLTVL.

The V gene is TRBV27, the J gene TRBJ1-5; possible D gene TRBD1, 5 bases. The length of the CDR3 is 15 residues. V dropped 6 bases and J dropped 4 bases, with 16 bases sitting between them. The germline CDR1 and CDR2 sequences are MNHEY and SMNVEV (reference sequence). This CDR3 is CASRPTLGGNQPQHF. In DNA, the CDR3 is TGTGCCAGCAGACCGACGCTGGGGGGTAATCAGCCCCAGCATTTT.

V usage is TRBV5-6 and J usage is TRBJ2-1; 13 nucleotides line up with TRBD2. Germline trimming cut 0 bases from V and 8 bases from J; bases unmatched to any gene: 2. CDR3 length: 15 residues. CDR1 is SGHDT and CDR2 is YYEEEE in the germline V gene. The CDR3 DNA is TGTGCCAGCAGCTTGGGGACTAGCGGGAGCGATGAGCAGTTCTTC. Amino acids: CASSLGTSGSDEQFF.

V is TRBV4-2 and J is TRBJ2-3; 8 positions match TRBD2. The germline V gene encodes CDR1 LGHNA and CDR2 YNFKEQ. The CDR3 covers 16 residues. Germline trimming cut 4 bases from V and 4 bases from J; bases unmatched to any gene: 10. The CDR3 sequence: CASSPRPTAGADTQYF. CDR3 bases: TGTGCCAGCAGCCCACGACCTACAGCGGGAGCAGATACGCAGTATTTT.

V is TRBV28 and J is TRBJ2-5; D might be TRBD1 (6 bases). The V end lost 5 bases, the J end lost 0 bases, and 13 bases lay between the germline ends. The CDR3 spans 15 residues. Germline CDR1 and CDR2: MDHEN and SYDVKM. This CDR3 is CASSNYGQNQETQYF. CDR3 nucleotides: TGTGCCAGCAGTAACTACGGACAGAACCAAGAGACCCAGTACTTC.

The chain uses TRBV19 and TRBJ2-1, with D possibly TRBD2 on 5 matching bases. The germline gives CDR1 LNHDA, CDR2 SQIVND (reference sequence). This CDR3 is 13 amino acids long. V gave up 1 base and J gave up 8 bases, with 9 bases separating them. CDR3 DNA sequence: TGTGCCAGTAGTATAGGGTCCGGGGATGAGCAGTTCTTC. It encodes CASSIGSGDEQFF.

The chain links TRBV5-5 to TRBJ1-2, with 7 positions matching TRBD1. Germline CDR1 reads SGHKS; CDR2 reads YYEKEE (reference sequence). Trimming at V came to 0 bases and at J to 6 bases, leaving 11 bases not matched to a gene. The CDR3 loop spans 16 amino acids. Written as DNA, the CDR3 is TGTGCCAGCAGCTTGGATTGGGACAGAACGCTTAATGGCTACACCTTC. Amino acid sequence: CASSLDWDRTLNGYTF.